This TCR beta chain was sequenced for a study of blood T cell repertoires in COVID-19. Background on the study: Specimens from acute and convalescent COVID-19 originated in the United States, Italy and Spain. T cells, B-cell-depleted T cells, or PBMCs provided the cDNA or gDNA that served as material.

Original handling: By means of reference gene primer amplification, nucleated cell counts were estimated. Profiling relied on immunoSEQ multiplex PCR, and the TCRdb table lists in-frame clones only, not all of them. Clonal size and the V and J genes are those of that table, whereas D and trimming came from the DNA. The data contain fewer than 600,000 clones, 85% to 90% of them seen just once; the ten biggest clones take up roughly 0.84%. From germline, CDR1 is KGHSH and CDR2 LQKENI. This CDR3 contains 13 residues. J gave up 6 bases and V 4 bases, and 4 bases lay outside the gene matches. Patients of the Seattle cohort, enrolled during active infection, were followed longitudinally.

The chain couples TRBV18 to TRBJ1-2, with 8 nucleotides matching TRBD1. The sample consisted of peripheral blood. The receptor's source is a man aged 18 to 30 with COVID-19, enrolled during active disease. The CDR3 region has the DNA TGTGCCAGCTCACAGACAGGGGATGATGGCTACACCTTC. It yields the protein CASSQTGDDGYTF.